This T cell receptor (beta chain) was identified in a study of T cell responses to AZD1222 COVID-19 vaccine. Trimming removed 3 bases at V and 8 bases at J, with 10 bases between. Germline CDR1 and CDR2: SQVTM and ANQGSEA. This CDR3 has 12 residues. Generated by immunoSEQ multiplex PCR, the TCRdb table keeps only in-frame clones and is missing some. The data contain 100,000 to 120,000 clones, 94% of them singletons. Regarding the study as a whole: Targeting of unmutated variant regions was reportedly seen in nearly half of spike-specific TCRs. Among AZD1222 vaccinees, only five or six were seropositive at baseline.

Concerning this clone: What it binds is not known.

The chain uses TRBV29-1 and TRBJ1-4, with a possible D match to TRBD1 (6 bases). The sequence came from an adult who received the AZD1222 COVID-19 vaccine. Here the sequenced sample was peripheral blood, taken 28 days after the second AZD1222 dose. The CDR3 reads CSVDVTGEKLFF. In DNA form, the CDR3 reads TGCAGCGTTGATGTCACAGGGGAAAAACTGTTTTTT.